This T cell receptor (beta chain) was identified in a study of blood T cell repertoires in COVID-19. Overall study context: The study drew acute and convalescent COVID-19 samples from the United States, Italy and Spain. PBMCs, B-cell-depleted T cells, or T cells provided the cDNA or gDNA that made up the material.

This table comes from immunoSEQ multiplex PCR, and its TCRdb copy is limited to in-frame clones, with some not included. The sample has about 68,000 clones, 86% seen once. The germline V gene has CDR1 MNHNS and CDR2 SASEGT. This CDR3 comprises 14 residues. Trimming left V 2 bases short and J 2 bases short, with 7 bases between. Sequencing was performed on peripheral blood. The gene calls are TRBV6-1 and TRBJ1-3; perhaps TRBD1 as D (6 bases). This clonotype originated in a man younger than 45 with acute or convalescent COVID-19. The CDR3 region is CASSEPGAGNTIYF. CDR3 DNA sequence: TGTGCCAGCAGTGAACCAGGGGCTGGAAACACCATATATTTT.